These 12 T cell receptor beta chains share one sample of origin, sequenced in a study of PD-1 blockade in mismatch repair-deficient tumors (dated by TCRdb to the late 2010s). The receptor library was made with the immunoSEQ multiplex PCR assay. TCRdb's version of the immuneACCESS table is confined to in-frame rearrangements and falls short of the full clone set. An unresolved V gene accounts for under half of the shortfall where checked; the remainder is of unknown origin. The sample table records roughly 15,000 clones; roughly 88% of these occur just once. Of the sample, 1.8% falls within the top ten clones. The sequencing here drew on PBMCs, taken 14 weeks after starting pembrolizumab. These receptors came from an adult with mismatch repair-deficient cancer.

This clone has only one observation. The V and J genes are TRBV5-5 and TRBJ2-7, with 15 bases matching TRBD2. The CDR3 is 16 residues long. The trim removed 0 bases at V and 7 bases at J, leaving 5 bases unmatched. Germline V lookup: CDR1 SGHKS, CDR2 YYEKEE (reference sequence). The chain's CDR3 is CASSLDGLAGGDEQYF. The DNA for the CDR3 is TGTGCCAGCAGCTTGGATGGACTAGCGGGAGGGGATGAGCAGTACTTC.

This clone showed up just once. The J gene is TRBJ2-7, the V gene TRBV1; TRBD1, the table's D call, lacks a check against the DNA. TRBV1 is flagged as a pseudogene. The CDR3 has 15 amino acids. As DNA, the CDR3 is TGCACCAGCAGCCCAGAACCAGGGTGGCCCCTCGAGCAGTACTTC. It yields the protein CTSSPEPGWPLEQYF.

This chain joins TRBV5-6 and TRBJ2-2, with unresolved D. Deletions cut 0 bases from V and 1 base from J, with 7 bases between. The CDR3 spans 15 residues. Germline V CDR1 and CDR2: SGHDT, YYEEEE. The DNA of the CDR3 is TGTGCCAGCAGCTTGGCTAACTGGAACACCGGGGAGCTGTTTTTT. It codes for CASSLANWNTGELFF.

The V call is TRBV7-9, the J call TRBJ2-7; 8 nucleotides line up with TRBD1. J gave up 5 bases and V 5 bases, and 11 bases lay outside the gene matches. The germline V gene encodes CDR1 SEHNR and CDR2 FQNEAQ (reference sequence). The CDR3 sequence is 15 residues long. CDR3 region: CASSTRTGIVNEQYF. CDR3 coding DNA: TGTGCCAGCAGCACCCGGACAGGGATTGTTAACGAGCAGTACTTC. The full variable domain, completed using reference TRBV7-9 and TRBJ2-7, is DTGVSQNPRHKITKRGQNVTFRCDPISEHNRLYWYRQTLGQGPEFLTYFQNEAQLEKSRLLSDRFSAERPKGSFSTLEIQRTEQGDSAMYLCASSTRTGIVNEQYFGPGTRLTVT.

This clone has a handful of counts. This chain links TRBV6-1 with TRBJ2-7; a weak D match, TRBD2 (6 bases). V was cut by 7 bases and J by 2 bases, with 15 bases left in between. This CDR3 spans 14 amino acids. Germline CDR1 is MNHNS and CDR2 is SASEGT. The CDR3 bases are TGTGCCAGCAACCCCCGGGGACTTACCTACGAGCAGTACTTC. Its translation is CASNPRGLTYEQYF.

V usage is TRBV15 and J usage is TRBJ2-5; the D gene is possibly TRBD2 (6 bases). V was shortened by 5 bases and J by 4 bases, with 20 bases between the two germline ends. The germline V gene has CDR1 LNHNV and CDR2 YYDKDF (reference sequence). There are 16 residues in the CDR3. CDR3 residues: CATSHGNPGGAETQYF. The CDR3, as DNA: TGTGCCACCAGCCACGGGAACCCCGGGGGAGCAGAGACCCAGTACTTC.

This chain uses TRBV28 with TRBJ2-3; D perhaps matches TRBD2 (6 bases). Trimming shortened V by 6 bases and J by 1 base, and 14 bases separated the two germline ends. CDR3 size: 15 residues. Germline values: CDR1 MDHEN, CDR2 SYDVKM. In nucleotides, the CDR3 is TGTGCCAGCAGCCCTACAGGAGGGCGCACAGATACGCAGTATTTT. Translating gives CASSPTGGRTDTQYF.

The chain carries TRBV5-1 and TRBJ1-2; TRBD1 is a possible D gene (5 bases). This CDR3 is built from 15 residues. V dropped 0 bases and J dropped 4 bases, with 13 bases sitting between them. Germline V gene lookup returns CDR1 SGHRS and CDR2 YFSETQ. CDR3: CASSLALDRVYGYTF. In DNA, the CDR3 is TGCGCCAGCAGCTTGGCCCTCGACAGAGTCTATGGCTACACCTTC.

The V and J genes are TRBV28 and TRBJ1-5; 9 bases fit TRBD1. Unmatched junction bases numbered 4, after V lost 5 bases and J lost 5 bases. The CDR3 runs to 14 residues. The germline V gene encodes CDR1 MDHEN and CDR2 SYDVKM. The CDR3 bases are TGTGCCAGCAGTGTGGGACAGGGATATCAGCCCCAGCATTTT. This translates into CASSVGQGYQPQHF.

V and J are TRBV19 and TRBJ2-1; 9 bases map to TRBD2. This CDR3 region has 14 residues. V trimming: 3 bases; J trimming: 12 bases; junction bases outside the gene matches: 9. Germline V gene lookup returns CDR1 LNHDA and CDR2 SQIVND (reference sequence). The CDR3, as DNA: TGTGCCAGTAGTATGAAGGCTAGCGGGACCCGGCAGTTCTTC. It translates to CASSMKASGTRQFF.

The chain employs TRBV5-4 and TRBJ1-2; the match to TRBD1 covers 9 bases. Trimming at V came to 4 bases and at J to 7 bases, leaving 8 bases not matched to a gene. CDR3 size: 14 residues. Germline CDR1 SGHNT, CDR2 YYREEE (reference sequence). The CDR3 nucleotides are TGTGCCAGCAGCCCCGGACAGGGGAGAGCTGGCTACACCTTC. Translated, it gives CASSPGQGRAGYTF.

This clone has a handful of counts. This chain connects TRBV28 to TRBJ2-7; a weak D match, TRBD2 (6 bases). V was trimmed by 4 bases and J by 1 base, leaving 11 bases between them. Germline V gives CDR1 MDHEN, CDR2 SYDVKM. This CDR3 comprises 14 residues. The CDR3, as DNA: TGTGCCAGCAGTTACCCTGGGAGGTCCTACGAGCAGTACTTC. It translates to CASSYPGRSYEQYF. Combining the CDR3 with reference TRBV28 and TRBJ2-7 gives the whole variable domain DVKVTQSSRYLVKRTGEKVFLECVQDMDHENMFWYRQDPGLGLRLIYFSYDVKMKEKGDIPEGYSVSREKKERFSLILESASTNQTSMYLCASSYPGRSYEQYFGPGTRLTVT.